These 32 T cell receptor beta chains originate from one sample sequenced in a study of blood T cell repertoires in COVID-19. Repertoires were generated with immunoSEQ multiplex PCR, while TCRdb's copy carries only in-frame clones and drops some. The sample records fewer than 250,000 clones, around four fifths being singletons. The sequenced sample was peripheral blood. These receptors were taken from a man between 60 and 70 years old with COVID-19, enrolled during active disease.

The rearrangement links TRBV11-2 to TRBJ1-4, with a weak D call TRBD1 (5 bases). Trimming cost V 2 bases and J 8 bases, with 9 bases left between them. Germline V gene sequence: CDR1 SGHAT, CDR2 FQNNGV. The CDR3 is 13 residues long. In DNA, the CDR3 is TGTGCCAGCAGCTTACAGGAGGGGGAAAAACTGTTTTTT. Encoded protein: CASSLQEGEKLFF.

The chain joins TRBV25-1 to TRBJ2-5; TRBD1 agrees at 9 bases. The germline CDR1 and CDR2 sequences are MGHDK and SYGVNS. The CDR3 runs 14 residues. V gave up 6 bases and J gave up 5 bases; unmatched junction bases: 7. The CDR3: CASRDRGLGETQYF. The CDR3 region has the DNA TGTGCCAGCAGAGACAGGGGGTTAGGGGAGACCCAGTACTTC.

This chain joins TRBV3-1 (or the pseudogene TRBV3-2) and TRBJ2-7; D remains unclear. This CDR3 has 14 residues. V lost 0 bases, J lost 1 base, and 7 bases lay in between. Germline V lookup: CDR1 LGHDT, CDR2 YNNKEL (reference sequence). CDR3 sequence reads: CASSQDRFSYEQYF. CDR3 DNA: TGTGCCAGCAGCCAAGATCGGTTTTCCTACGAGCAGTACTTC.

The CDR3 sequence is CASSGMDSRLAAFF. CDR3 sequence (DNA): TGTGCCAGTAGTGGGATGGACAGTCGGTTAGCAGCTTTCTTT. The chain combines TRBV19 with TRBJ1-1; TRBD1 might be the D (6 bases). The CDR3 totals 14 residues. Germline V gives CDR1 LNHDA, CDR2 SQIVND (reference sequence). Trimming stripped 5 bases from V and 10 bases from J, with 20 bases between.

V gene TRBV7-2 combines with J gene TRBJ2-2; perhaps TRBD1 as D (8 bases). Germline V gene data show CDR1 as SGHTA and CDR2 as FQGNSA. This CDR3 has 15 amino acids. V dropped 5 bases and J dropped 5 bases, with 15 bases sitting between them. CDR3 region: CASSLGQGGTGELFF. The CDR3 bases are TGTGCCAGCAGCCTTGGACAGGGAGGGACCGGGGAGCTGTTTTTT.

The chain has TRBV18 and TRBJ2-1, with D hard to call. V was cut by 2 bases and J by 5 bases, with 7 bases left in between. Per germline, CDR1 KGHSH and CDR2 LQKENI. The CDR3 runs to 13 residues. CDR3 nucleotide sequence: TGTGCCAGCTCACCATTCGCGGACAATGAGCAGTTCTTC. Its protein product is CASSPFADNEQFF.

The V call is TRBV19, the J call TRBJ1-5; a possible D gene is TRBD1 (5 bases). Germline CDR1 and CDR2: LNHDA and SQIVND (reference sequence). This CDR3 region has 14 residues. V lost 4 bases, J lost 2 bases, and 9 bases lay in between. CDR3 amino acids: CASSSLGGNQPQHF. CDR3 nucleotides: TGTGCCAGTAGTAGTTTAGGGGGCAATCAGCCCCAGCATTTT.

This chain connects TRBV4-3 to TRBJ2-1, with a weak D call TRBD1 (6 bases). The CDR3 is 13 residues long. Per germline, CDR1 LGHNA and CDR2 YSLEER. Trimming shortened V by 6 bases and J by 7 bases, and 13 bases separated the two germline ends. CDR3 nucleotides: TGCGCCAGCAGTCGACAGGTTTTGAATGAGCAGTTCTTC. This translates into CASSRQVLNEQFF.

The chain is built from TRBV28 and TRBJ1-3; TRBD1 is a possible D gene (5 bases). The CDR3 covers 17 residues. CDR1 is MDHEN and CDR2 is SYDVKM in the germline V gene. V gave up 2 bases and J gave up 4 bases, with 18 bases separating them. The CDR3: CASSLAPRARHGNTIYF. For the CDR3, the DNA is TGTGCCAGCAGTTTAGCCCCCAGGGCGAGGCACGGAAACACCATATATTTT.

The rearrangement joins TRBV5-4 to TRBJ2-2, with 13 nucleotides matching TRBD2. CDR1 is SGHNT, CDR2 YYREEE, per germline (reference sequence). V trimming: 3 bases; J trimming: 7 bases; junction bases outside the gene matches: 6. The CDR3 runs to 16 residues. In nucleotides, the CDR3 is TGTGCCAGCAGCTCACTAGCGGGAGGGCCAGGCGGGGAGCTGTTTTTT. Its translation: CASSSLAGGPGGELFF.

The chain couples TRBV25-1 to TRBJ1-1; no definite D call. The CDR3 spans 12 residues. V was cut by 6 bases and J by 9 bases, with 14 bases left in between. Germline CDR1 MGHDK, CDR2 SYGVNS. CDR3 DNA: TGTGCCAGCAGGTCCGGGTCCGAGCAAGCTTTCTTT. It encodes CASRSGSEQAFF. The full variable domain, with the rest looked up from reference TRBV25-1 and TRBJ1-1, is EADIYQTPRYLVIGTGKKITLECSQTMGHDKMYWYQQDPGMELHLIHYSYGVNSTEKGDLSSESTVSRIRTEHFPLTLESARPSHTSQYLCASRSGSEQAFFGQGTRLTVV.

This chain links TRBV5-1 with TRBJ2-7, with 9 bases fitting TRBD2. V was pared by 0 bases and J by 5 bases, with 6 bases of the junction left unmatched. From germline, CDR1 is SGHRS and CDR2 YFSETQ. The CDR3 is 15 amino acids. The CDR3 protein is CASSLASRGGDEQYF. CDR3 nucleotides: TGCGCCAGCAGCTTGGCCTCTCGCGGGGGGGACGAGCAGTACTTC.

V usage is TRBV19 and J usage is TRBJ2-7; D may be TRBD2 (6 bases). The CDR3 contains 16 residues. With 4 bases removed from V and 3 bases from J, the gap between germline ends came to 19 bases. Germline assignment: CDR1 LNHDA and CDR2 SQIVND (reference sequence). This CDR3 is CASSRTRTGVGYEQYF. CDR3 DNA: TGTGCCAGTAGTAGGACCCGAACGGGAGTAGGCTACGAGCAGTACTTC.

The chain joins TRBV30 to TRBJ2-7, with D perhaps matching TRBD2 (6 bases). This CDR3 contains 14 residues. Germline-derived CDR1 and CDR2 are GTSNPN and SVGIG (reference sequence). The V end lost 7 bases, the J end lost 2 bases, and 18 bases lay between the germline ends. This chain's CDR3 is CASGRPERAYEQYF. The CDR3, as DNA: TGTGCCTCTGGGAGGCCGGAGAGGGCCTACGAGCAGTACTTC.

The V call is TRBV18, the J call TRBJ1-3; possible D gene TRBD1, 6 bases. CDR1 is KGHSH, CDR2 LQKENI, per germline. The CDR3 has 16 amino acids. Trimming stripped 4 bases from V and 0 bases from J, with 13 bases between. CDR3 residues: CASSRQAPSSGNTIYF. CDR3 nucleotide sequence: TGTGCCAGCTCACGACAGGCTCCTAGCTCTGGAAACACCATATATTTT.

The chain uses TRBV5-4 and TRBJ2-3; 13 bases are shared with TRBD2. The CDR3 consists of 14 residues. Germline assignment: CDR1 SGHNT and CDR2 YYREEE (reference sequence). Trimming removed 9 bases from V and 4 bases from J; junction bases left unmatched: 5. CDR3 bases: TGTGCCACTTATACTAGCGGGAGGGCAGATACGCAGTATTTT. It specifies CATYTSGRADTQYF. Drawing the rest from reference TRBV5-4 and TRBJ2-3, the complete variable domain is ETGVTQSPTHLIKTRGQQVTLRCSSQSGHNTVSWYQQALGQGPQFIFQYYREEENGRGNFPPRFSGLQFPNYSSELNVNALELDDSALYLCATYTSGRADTQYFGPGTRLTVL.

The J gene is TRBJ1-5, the V gene TRBV4-1, with 7 positions matching TRBD1. The germline CDR1 and CDR2 sequences are MGHRA and YSYEKL. After removal of 3 bases from V and 11 bases from J, the junction contained 10 bases not matched to a gene. The length of the CDR3 is 14 residues. CDR3 nucleotides: TGCGCCAGCAGCCAGGGGACAGAGACTACAGCCCAGCATTTT. Translating gives CASSQGTETTAQHF.

The V call is TRBV5-1, the J call TRBJ2-1; a weak D match, TRBD2 (6 bases). The V and J ends lost 1 base and 7 bases respectively, with 9 bases between them. Germline CDR1 SGHRS, CDR2 YFSETQ. The CDR3 runs 13 residues. The CDR3 is CASSLPSVNEQFF. The CDR3 bases are TGCGCCAGCAGCTTGCCTAGCGTAAATGAGCAGTTCTTC.

J is TRBJ2-2 and V is TRBV11-3; 15 bases map to TRBD2. This CDR3 comprises 16 residues. The germline V gene has CDR1 SGHNT and CDR2 YENEEA. After removal of 5 bases from V and 8 bases from J, the junction contained 6 bases not matched to a gene. The CDR3: CASSPGLAGGTGELFF. In DNA form, the CDR3 reads TGTGCCAGCAGCCCCGGACTAGCGGGAGGGACAGGGGAGCTGTTTTTT.

This clone has just one count. This specimen includes other DNA sequences encoding the same CDR3. This chain joins TRBV5-4 and TRBJ2-3, with 8 bases that match TRBD1. CDR3 size: 13 residues. Trimming took 2 bases from V and 5 from J; bases not matched to a gene: 1. The germline gives CDR1 SGHNT, CDR2 YYREEE (reference sequence). CDR3 sequence reads: CASSLTGGDTQYF. The CDR3 coding sequence is TGTGCCAGCAGCTTAACAGGGGGAGATACGCAGTATTTT. Full variable domain (outside the CDR3, taken from reference TRBV5-4 and TRBJ2-3): ETGVTQSPTHLIKTRGQQVTLRCSSQSGHNTVSWYQQALGQGPQFIFQYYREEENGRGNFPPRFSGLQFPNYSSELNVNALELDDSALYLCASSLTGGDTQYFGPGTRLTVL.

The chain employs TRBV27 and TRBJ2-1; 7 bases align to TRBD2. Losses at the gene ends were 4 bases for V and 4 bases for J; bases not matched to a gene: 10. Germline lookup yields CDR1 MNHEY and CDR2 SMNVEV (reference sequence). CDR3 size: 16 residues. CDR3 amino acids: CASSWGGTISYNEQFF. The CDR3 DNA follows: TGTGCCAGCAGTTGGGGGGGAACGATCTCTTACAATGAGCAGTTCTTC.

Details on this clone: Mismatch with germline at one junction end may stem from a read error. The rearrangement uses TRBV29-1 and TRBJ2-7; 8 bases line up with TRBD2. This CDR3 is built from 14 residues. Germline V lookup: CDR1 SQVTM, CDR2 ANQGSEA. This chain's CDR3 is CSVRASGGSDEQYF. The CDR3, as DNA: TGCAGCGTAAGAGCAAGCGGGGGCTCCGACGAGCAGTACTTC.

V is TRBV5-4 and J is TRBJ1-5; 7 bases line up with TRBD1. The CDR3 runs 15 residues. The trim removed 1 base at V and 4 bases at J, leaving 5 bases unmatched. The germline CDR1 and CDR2 sequences are SGHNT and YYREEE (reference sequence). DNA of the CDR3: TGTGCCAGCAGCTTGTCGCCAGGGGGGAATCAGCCCCAGCATTTT. Encoded protein: CASSLSPGGNQPQHF.

V gene TRBV13 combines with J gene TRBJ1-6; 8 bases fit TRBD1. CDR1 and CDR2 (germline): PRHDT, FYEKMQ (reference sequence). V lost 3 bases and J lost 0; bases outside the gene matches: 4. The CDR3 length is 17 residues. The CDR3 sequence: CASSFTTGGSYNSPLHF. Here the CDR3 DNA reads TGTGCCAGCAGCTTTACCACAGGGGGCTCCTATAATTCACCCCTCCACTTT.

This clone was observed a few times. This chain uses TRBV4-2 with TRBJ1-5; 7 bases match TRBD1. The CDR3 length is 17 residues. Trimming removed 3 bases from V and 5 bases from J; junction bases left unmatched: 13. CDR1 and CDR2 (germline): LGHNA, YNFKEQ. DNA for the CDR3: TGTGCCAGCAGCCAGCAGGCGGACAGGACCCATCATCAGCCCCAGCATTTT. It codes for CASSQQADRTHHQPQHF.

This clone has only a few counts. The J gene is TRBJ1-1, the V gene TRBV5-6; no clear D. The V end was cut by 3 bases, the J end by 2 bases, with 8 bases between. The CDR3 length is 13 residues. CDR1 SGHDT and CDR2 YYEEEE come from the germline V gene. CDR3 nucleotides: TGTGCCAGCAGCTACCGTAGAAACACTGAAGCTTTCTTT. The encoded protein is CASSYRRNTEAFF.

This chain uses TRBV6-5 with TRBJ1-1, with 8 bases that match TRBD1. Trimming took 7 bases from V and 5 from J; bases not matched to a gene: 9. Germline CDR1 MNHEY, CDR2 SVGAGI. The CDR3 is 14 residues long. The CDR3 is CASTSTGVWTEAFF. The CDR3, as DNA: TGTGCCAGCACCTCGACAGGGGTCTGGACTGAAGCTTTCTTT.

The chain couples TRBV2 to TRBJ2-6, with D possibly being TRBD1 (5 bases). Germline V lookup: CDR1 SNHLY, CDR2 FYNNEI. This CDR3 region has 15 residues. The V gene lost 2 bases and the J gene lost 4 bases, with 9 bases spanning the gap. This CDR3 is CASSEIGAGANVLTF. Here the CDR3 DNA reads TGTGCCAGCAGTGAAATAGGGGCAGGGGCCAACGTCCTGACTTTC.

V is TRBV30 and J is TRBJ1-5; D is unresolved. The CDR3 spans 13 residues. Trimming removed 5 bases from V and 2 bases from J, with 10 bases in between. Per germline, CDR1 GTSNPN and CDR2 SVGIG (reference sequence). CDR3 nucleotide sequence: TGTGCCTGGTCGGCCCGGGGCAATCAGCCCCAGCATTTT. Translated: CAWSARGNQPQHF. Looking up the rest from reference TRBV30 and TRBJ1-5 gives the full variable domain: SQTIHQWPATLVQPVGSPLSLECTVEGTSNPNLYWYRQAAGRGLQLLFYSVGIGQISSEVPQNLSASRPQDRQFILSSKKLLLSDSGFYLCAWSARGNQPQHFGDGTRLSIL.

This clone was recorded once. J is TRBJ2-1 and V is TRBV2; TRBD2 agrees at 12 bases. Germline V gene lookup returns CDR1 SNHLY and CDR2 FYNNEI. This CDR3 is 15 amino acids long. Unmatched junction bases numbered 6, after V lost 5 bases and J lost 7 bases. This CDR3 is CASSSSGRGRNEQFF. For the CDR3, the DNA is TGTGCCAGCAGTTCTAGCGGGAGGGGAAGAAATGAGCAGTTCTTC.

V gene TRBV12-3 or TRBV12-4 combines with J gene TRBJ1-3; D is unresolved. The CDR3 spans 13 residues. V lost 1 base to trimming and J lost 2 bases, with 3 bases between them. DNA for the CDR3: TGTGCCAGCAGTTTAGGAGCTGGAAACACCATATATTTT. This translates into CASSLGAGNTIYF.

The chain employs TRBV2 and TRBJ2-7; 8 positions agree with TRBD2. The V gene end was trimmed by 2 bases and the J gene end by 6 bases; junction bases not matched to a gene: 0. The CDR3 is made up of 12 amino acids. CDR1 is SNHLY, CDR2 FYNNEI, per germline. The CDR3 loop reads CASSESGGEQYF. The CDR3 DNA sequence: TGTGCCAGCAGTGAAAGCGGGGGCGAGCAGTACTTC.